This TCR beta chain was retrieved from a study of cytomegalovirus exposure and HLA in healthy donors. Study as a whole: Of roughly 400 genotyped donors, 81% grouped in the Caucasian-associated ancestry cluster.

Germline-derived CDR1 and CDR2 are MNHNS and SASEGT. The CDR3 totals 17 residues. Trimming removed 4 bases from V and 3 bases from J; junction bases left unmatched: 11. The PCR employed 60 Vbeta primers together with 13 Jbeta primers. Authors' data handling: Counted up in a later analysis, unique TCR beta chains came to about 80 million, with around 10 million shared. Generated by immunoSEQ multiplex PCR, the TCRdb table keeps only in-frame clones and is missing some. The DNA was the basis for D and trimming; V, J and clone size are from that table. The sample yields under 200,000 clones, roughly an eighth seen once.

This clonotype originated in a man aged 45-65 years in good health and CMV-seropositive. The chain uses TRBV6-1 and TRBJ1-5; 8 bases match TRBD1. Sequencing was done on a sample of PBMCs. The CDR3 sequence is CASSATKGQGYNQPQHF. Written as DNA, the CDR3 is TGTGCCAGCAGTGCTACCAAAGGACAGGGCTACAATCAGCCCCAGCATTTT.